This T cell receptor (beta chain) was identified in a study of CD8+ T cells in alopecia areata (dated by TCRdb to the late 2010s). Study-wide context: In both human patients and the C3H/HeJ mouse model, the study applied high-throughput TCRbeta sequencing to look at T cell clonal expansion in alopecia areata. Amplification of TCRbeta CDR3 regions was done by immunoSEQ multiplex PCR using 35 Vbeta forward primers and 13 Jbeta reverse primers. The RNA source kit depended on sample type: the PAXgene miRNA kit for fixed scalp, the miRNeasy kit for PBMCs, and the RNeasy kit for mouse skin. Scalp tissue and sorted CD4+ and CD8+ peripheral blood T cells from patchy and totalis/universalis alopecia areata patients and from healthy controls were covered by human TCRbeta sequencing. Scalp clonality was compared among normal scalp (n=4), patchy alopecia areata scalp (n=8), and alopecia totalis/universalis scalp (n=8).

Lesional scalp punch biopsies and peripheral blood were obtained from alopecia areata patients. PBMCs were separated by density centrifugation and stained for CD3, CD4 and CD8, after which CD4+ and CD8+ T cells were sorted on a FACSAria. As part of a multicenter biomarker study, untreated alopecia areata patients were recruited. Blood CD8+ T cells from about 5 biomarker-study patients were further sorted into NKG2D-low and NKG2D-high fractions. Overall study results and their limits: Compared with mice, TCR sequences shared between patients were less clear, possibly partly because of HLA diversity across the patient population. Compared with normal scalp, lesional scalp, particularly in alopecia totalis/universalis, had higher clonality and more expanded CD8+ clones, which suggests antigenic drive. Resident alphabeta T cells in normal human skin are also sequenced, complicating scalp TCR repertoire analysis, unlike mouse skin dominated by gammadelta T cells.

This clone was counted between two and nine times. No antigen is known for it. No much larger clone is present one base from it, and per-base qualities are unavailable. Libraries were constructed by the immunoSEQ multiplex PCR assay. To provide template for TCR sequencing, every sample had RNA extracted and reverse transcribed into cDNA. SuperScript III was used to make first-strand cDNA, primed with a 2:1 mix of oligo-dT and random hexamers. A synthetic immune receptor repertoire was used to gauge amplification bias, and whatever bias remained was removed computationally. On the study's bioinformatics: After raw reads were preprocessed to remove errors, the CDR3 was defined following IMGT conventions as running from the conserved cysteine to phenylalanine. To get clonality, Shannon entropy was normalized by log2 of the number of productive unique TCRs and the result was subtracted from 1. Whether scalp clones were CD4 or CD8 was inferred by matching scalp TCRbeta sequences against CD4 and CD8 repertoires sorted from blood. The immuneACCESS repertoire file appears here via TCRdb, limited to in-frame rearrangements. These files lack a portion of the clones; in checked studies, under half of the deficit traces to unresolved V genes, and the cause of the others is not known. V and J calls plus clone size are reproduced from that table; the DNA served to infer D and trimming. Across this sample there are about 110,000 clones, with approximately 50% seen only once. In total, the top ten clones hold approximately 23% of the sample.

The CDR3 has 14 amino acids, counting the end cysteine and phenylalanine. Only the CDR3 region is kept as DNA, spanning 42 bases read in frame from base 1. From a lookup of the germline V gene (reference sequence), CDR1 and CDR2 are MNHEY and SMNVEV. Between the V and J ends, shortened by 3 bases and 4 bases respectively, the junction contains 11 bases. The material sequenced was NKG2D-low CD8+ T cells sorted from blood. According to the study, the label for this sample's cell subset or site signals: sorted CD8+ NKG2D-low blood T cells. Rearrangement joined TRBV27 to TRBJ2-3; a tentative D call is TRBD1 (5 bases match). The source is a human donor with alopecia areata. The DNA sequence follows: TGTGCCAGCAGTTTTCGCCAGGGCTCAGATACGCAGTATTTT. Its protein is CASSFRQGSDTQYF.